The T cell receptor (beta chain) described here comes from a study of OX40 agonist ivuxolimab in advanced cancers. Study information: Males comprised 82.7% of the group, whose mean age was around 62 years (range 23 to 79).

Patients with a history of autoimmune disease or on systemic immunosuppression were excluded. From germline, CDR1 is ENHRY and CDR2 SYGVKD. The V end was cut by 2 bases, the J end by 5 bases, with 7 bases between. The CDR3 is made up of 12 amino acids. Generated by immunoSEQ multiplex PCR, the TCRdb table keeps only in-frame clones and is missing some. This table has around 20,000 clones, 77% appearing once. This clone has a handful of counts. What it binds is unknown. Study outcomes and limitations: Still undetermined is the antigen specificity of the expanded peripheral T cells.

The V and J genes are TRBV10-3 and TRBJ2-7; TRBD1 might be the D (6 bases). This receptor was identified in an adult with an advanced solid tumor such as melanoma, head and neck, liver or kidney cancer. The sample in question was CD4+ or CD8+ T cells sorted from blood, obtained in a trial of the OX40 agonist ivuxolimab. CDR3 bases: TGTGCCATCAGTGAGGCAGGGGACGAGCAGTACTTC. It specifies CAISEAGDEQYF.